A selection of T cell receptor beta chains follows, all from one sample in a study of CD8 T cells in Susac syndrome. TCRdb redid the calling of the immunoSEQ multiplex PCR reads with MiXCR, one entry per CDR3 protein. Of some 140,000 distinct CDR3 sequences listed, 65% to 90% were seen once; the top ten hold roughly 0.53%. The sample comprised CD8+ T cells from PBMCs. The source of these receptors is a human donor with multiple sclerosis. CDR3s include the opening cysteine and the closing phenylalanine or tryptophan. The order of the fields is V gene, J gene, D gene, CDR3 protein, CDR3 DNA. A D gene is named only where the DNA matches it firmly.

TRBV7-9	TRBJ2-1	TRBD2	CASSETSANNEQFF	TGTGCCAGCAGCGAGACTAGCGCCAACAATGAGCAGTTCTTC
TRBV20-1	TRBJ2-7	.	CSASALEGIQGNYEQYF	TGCAGTGCTAGCGCCCTTGAGGGCATTCAGGGGAACTACGAGCAGTACTTC
TRBV9	TRBJ1-1	.	CASSEPPDKMNTEAFF	TGTGCCAGCAGCGAACCTCCGGACAAGATGAACACTGAAGCTTTCTTT
TRBV28	TRBJ2-1	.	CASSASGFVGNEQFF	TGTGCCAGCAGCGCCTCAGGGTTCGTAGGCAATGAGCAGTTCTTC
TRBV20-1	TRBJ2-1	.	CSAEVPVVGVYNEQFF	TGCAGTGCTGAAGTCCCTGTAGTGGGAGTGTACAATGAGCAGTTCTTC
TRBV19	TRBJ1-2	.	CACNWGAGYGYTF	TGTGCCTGTAACTGGGGGGCAGGCTATGGCTACACCTTC
TRBV7-6	TRBJ1-5	.	CASSLGTGGNQPQHF	TGTGCCAGCAGCTTGGGGACGGGGGGCAATCAGCCCCAGCATTTT
TRBV7-9	TRBJ1-1	.	CTSSLGSTEAFF	TGTACCAGCAGCCTCGGTAGCACTGAAGCTTTCTTT
TRBV6-1	TRBJ1-2	.	CASSPRGAEVPYYGYTF	TGTGCCAGCAGCCCAAGAGGGGCGGAGGTCCCCTACTATGGCTACACCTTC
TRBV4-1	TRBJ2-6	.	CASSPRYQTRSGANVLTF	TGCGCCAGCAGCCCCCGGTACCAGACCCGCTCTGGGGCCAACGTCCTGACTTTC
TRBV10-3	TRBJ2-3	.	CAIRGGTGGYTDTQYF	TGTGCCATCAGGGGGGGGACAGGAGGTTACACAGATACGCAGTATTTT
TRBV6-8	TRBJ1-1	.	CASSYDLGAFF	TGTGCCAGCAGTTATGATTTAGGTGCTTTCTTT
TRBV2	TRBJ1-1	TRBD1	CASRVSGTGLAEAFF	TGTGCCAGCAGGGTGAGTGGGACAGGGTTGGCTGAAGCTTTCTTT
TRBV7-9	TRBJ2-7	.	CASSSMETTYEQYF	TGTGCCAGCAGCTCAATGGAAACCACCTACGAGCAGTACTTC
TRBV29-1	TRBJ2-1	TRBD2	CSVESGGPLVPFF	TGCAGCGTTGAGAGCGGGGGGCCCTTGGTTCCGTTCTTC
TRBV5-4	TRBJ1-2	.	CASSRPDDSNYGYTF	TGTGCCAGCAGCCGACCAGACGACTCTAACTATGGCTACACCTTC